The rows below give T cell receptor beta chains drawn from one sample of a study of T cell responses to AZD1222 COVID-19 vaccine. The table came from immunoSEQ multiplex PCR; TCRdb's copy has only in-frame clones and leaves some out. The sample carries some 120,000 clones, 90% recorded once. Material: peripheral blood, obtained on day 0 of AZD1222 vaccination. The source is an adult in good health. The CDR3 runs from the conserved cysteine through the conserved F or W. The D gene is left open where the match is weak. Not all rows give a size; the values are once, few, many and, for expanded clones, a class.

v_gene	d_gene	j_gene	abundance	CDR3nt	CDR3aa
TRBV7-9	TRBD2	TRBJ2-7	NA	TGTGCCAGCAGCATAATAGCGGGAGGGCCCTACGAGCAGTACTTC	CASSIIAGGPYEQYF
TRBV28	TRBD1	TRBJ1-2	once	TGTGCCAGCAGTAAAGGGACAGAAACTAACTATGGCTACACCTTC	CASSKGTETNYGYTF
TRBV11-2	NA	TRBJ1-2	NA	TGTGCCAGCAGCTTAACGGACGGAGCTAACTATGGCTACACCTTC	CASSLTDGANYGYTF
TRBV2	NA	TRBJ2-1	NA	TGTGCCAGCAGTGGAAGAGAGACCGGGAATGAGCAGTTCTTC	CASSGRETGNEQFF
TRBV24-1	TRBD1	TRBJ1-5	NA	TGTGCCACCTCCCCAGGGGGCGGTAATCAGCCCCAGCATTTT	CATSPGGGNQPQHF
TRBV19	TRBD2	TRBJ2-3	NA	TGTGCCAGTAGTACTTTTAGCGGGGGAACAGATACGCAGTATTTT	CASSTFSGGTDTQYF
TRBV2	NA	TRBJ1-2	NA	TGTGCCAGCAGTTTTGCCCGCGGTCAGGCAGAACTTTATGGCTACACCTTC	CASSFARGQAELYGYTF
TRBV11-3	NA	TRBJ2-7	NA	TGTGCCAGCAGCTCTGGGATCGGGAAGTACGAGCAGTACTTC	CASSSGIGKYEQYF
TRBV2	NA	TRBJ2-3	NA	TGTGCCAGCAGTGAAGGGACAGCCACAGATACGCAGTATTTT	CASSEGTATDTQYF
TRBV3-1/TRBV3-2	NA	TRBJ2-2	NA	TGTGCCAGCAGCCAAGAAATCACCGGGGAGCTGTTTTTT	CASSQEITGELFF
TRBV6-5	TRBD1	TRBJ1-1	NA	TGTGCCAGCAGTTACTCCTCCGGACAGGGGGGGACTGAAGCTTTCTTT	CASSYSSGQGGTEAFF
TRBV15	NA	TRBJ1-1	NA	TGTGCCACCAGCAGTTTGGACGGAATGAACACTGAAGCTTTCTTT	CATSSLDGMNTEAFF
TRBV14	TRBD2	TRBJ2-1	NA	TGTGCCAGCAGCCACGATAGCGGGAGGGCCTATCGGCGGAATGAGCAGTTCTTC	CASSHDSGRAYRRNEQFF
TRBV28	NA	TRBJ1-5	NA	TGTGCCAGCGAGGGGGGAGGGGATCAGCCCCAGCATTTT	CASEGGGDQPQHF
TRBV19	TRBD1	TRBJ2-2	NA	TGTGCCAGTAGTATGGGCCCGGGACAGGGGCTGGGCGGGGAGCTGTTTTTT	CASSMGPGQGLGGELFF
TRBV5-1	NA	TRBJ2-1	once	TGCGCCAGCAGCTTGAGGCCTAGGGGGAATGAGCAGTTCTTC	CASSLRPRGNEQFF
TRBV27	NA	TRBJ2-7	NA	TGTGCCAGCACCGGCGTAACTAGTTCCGAGCAGTACTTC	CASTGVTSSEQYF
TRBV7-9	TRBD2	TRBJ2-5	NA	TGTGCCAGCAGCTCCCGTCGACTAGCGGTACAAGAGACCCAGTACTTC	CASSSRRLAVQETQYF
TRBV10-1	NA	TRBJ1-4	NA	TGCGCCAGCAGTGAAAGGACAGACAGCGAAAAACTGTTTTTT	CASSERTDSEKLFF
TRBV13	NA	TRBJ1-4	NA	TGTGCCAGCAGCTTAGGCGGGGCAACTAATGAAAAACTGTTTTTT	CASSLGGATNEKLFF
TRBV6-2/TRBV6-3	NA	TRBJ1-5	once	TGTGCCAGCAGTTACTCGGGGGTCAATCAGCCCCAGCATTTT	CASSYSGVNQPQHF
TRBV7-2	NA	TRBJ2-5	NA	TGTGCCAGCAGTTCCCAATCGGGTGCAGAGACCCAGTACTTC	CASSSQSGAETQYF
TRBV30	NA	TRBJ1-5	NA	TGTGCCTGGGCCGGGTCTTCGTTTCACAGCAATCAGCCCCAGCATTTT	CAWAGSSFHSNQPQHF
TRBV6-1	NA	TRBJ2-2	NA	TGTGCCAGCAGTGAAAGGGGGATCACCGGGGAGCTGTTTTTT	CASSERGITGELFF
TRBV6-5	NA	TRBJ1-5	NA	TGTGCCAGCAGTTACTCGACAGATAGCAATCAGCCCCAGCATTTT	CASSYSTDSNQPQHF
TRBV2	NA	TRBJ1-1	NA	TGTGCCAGCAGTTCGGACCGGAGTACTGAAGCTTTCTTT	CASSSDRSTEAFF
TRBV4-1	TRBD2	TRBJ2-1	NA	TGCGCCAGCACTCCGTTACGGGGGACTAGCGGGAGTGGGGCTTACAATGAGCAGTTCTTC	CASTPLRGTSGSGAYNEQFF
TRBV2	TRBD1	TRBJ2-7	NA	TGTGCCAGCAGCAGACAGGGACCTCCCTACGAGCAGTACTTC	CASSRQGPPYEQYF
TRBV7-2	NA	TRBJ2-2	once	TGTGCCAGCAGCCTAAGCTCGGGTTATACCGGGGAGCTGTTTTTT	CASSLSSGYTGELFF
TRBV29-1	TRBD1	TRBJ2-1	NA	TGCAGCGGCGGCTCCGGGACAGACAATGAGCAGTTCTTC	CSGGSGTDNEQFF
TRBV19	NA	TRBJ2-1	NA	TGTGCCAGTAGGGAGGAGCGGAACCTAAACCTCAATGAGCAGTTCTTC	CASREERNLNLNEQFF
TRBV18	NA	TRBJ2-1	NA	TGTGCCAGCTCTGCCGGGAGCCGGGACAATGAGCAGTTCTTC	CASSAGSRDNEQFF
TRBV28	NA	TRBJ1-5	NA	TGTGCCAGCAGTTTTCCGGGAGTTAGCAATCAGCCCCAGCATTTT	CASSFPGVSNQPQHF
TRBV27	NA	TRBJ1-4	NA	TGTGCCAGCAAGGGCTGGGGCGCGCGTGAAAAACTGTTTTTT	CASKGWGAREKLFF
TRBV19	TRBD1	TRBJ2-7	NA	TGTGCCAGTAGTATAACCGCGACAGGGCTCAACGAGCAGTACTTC	CASSITATGLNEQYF
TRBV2	NA	TRBJ1-6	NA	TGTGCCAGCAAAGAGGTTAATAATTCACCCCTCCACTTT	CASKEVNNSPLHF
TRBV7-2	TRBD2	TRBJ2-1	NA	TGTGCCAGCAGCCAGCCTAGCGGCAATGAGCAGTTCTTC	CASSQPSGNEQFF
TRBV11-2	NA	TRBJ2-3	NA	TGTGCCACCGAAGGGGTGCTCGGAGATACGCAGTATTTT	CATEGVLGDTQYF
TRBV2	TRBD2	TRBJ2-7	NA	TGTGCCAGCAGGAGCCTAGCGGGCCAGCAGTACTTC	CASRSLAGQQYF
TRBV30	TRBD2	TRBJ2-3	NA	TGTGCCTGGAGTGTACTTAGCGGGACCCGCACAGATACGCAGTATTTT	CAWSVLSGTRTDTQYF
TRBV10-3	NA	TRBJ1-5	NA	TGTGCCATCACCCCGGGATACAATCAGCCCCAGCATTTT	CAITPGYNQPQHF
TRBV10-2	TRBD2	TRBJ2-1	NA	TGCGCCAGCAGTGCGGCGGGAGACGGTGAGCAGTTCTTC	CASSAAGDGEQFF
TRBV5-5	NA	TRBJ1-4	NA	TGTGCCAGCAGCCCCGGAAGGGCCGGAGGTGAAAAACTGTTTTTT	CASSPGRAGGEKLFF